One sample yielded the 11 T cell receptor beta chains listed below, sequenced in a study of blood T cell repertoires in COVID-19. This table comes from immunoSEQ multiplex PCR, and its TCRdb copy is limited to in-frame clones, with some not included. The sample holds about 110,000 clones, 88% seen once. The specimen sequenced was peripheral blood. The receptors derive from a human donor in a cohort sampled during active COVID-19.

The chain is built from TRBV15 and TRBJ1-5, with 8 positions matching TRBD1. CDR3 length: 15 residues. Per germline, CDR1 LNHNV and CDR2 YYDKDF (reference sequence). The V and J ends lost 0 bases and 7 bases, in that order; junction bases with no gene match: 5. CDR3 residues: CATSRDRTGKQPQHF. The DNA for the CDR3 is TGTGCCACCAGCAGAGATCGGACAGGGAAGCAGCCCCAGCATTTT.

This chain connects TRBV6-5 to TRBJ2-7; D might be TRBD1 (5 bases). The V end lost 6 bases, the J end lost 0 bases, and 9 bases lay between the germline ends. The CDR3 contains 13 residues. Germline CDR1 reads MNHEY; CDR2 reads SVGAGI. The CDR3 here is CASRDTGSYEQYF. DNA of the CDR3: TGTGCCAGCAGGGACACGGGCTCCTACGAGCAGTACTTC.

The chain employs TRBV28 and TRBJ2-7; a weak D match, TRBD2 (5 bases). V was trimmed by 5 bases and J by 9 bases, leaving 17 bases between them. Germline V gives CDR1 MDHEN, CDR2 SYDVKM. CDR3 length equals 13 residues. In DNA, the CDR3 is TGTGCCAGCAGTCCCCCGGGGTCCTTCCCGCAGTACTTC. This codes for CASSPPGSFPQYF.

The gene calls are TRBV3-1 (or the pseudogene TRBV3-2) and TRBJ2-7, with 7 bases identical to TRBD1. V was clipped by 1 base and J by 7 bases; unmatched bases: 10. The V gene's germline CDR1 is LGHDT and CDR2 YNNKEL (reference sequence). The CDR3 covers 15 residues. CDR3 DNA: TGTGCCAGCAGCCAAGGGGACACACAGGGGCGGGAGCAGTACTTC. Translation gives CASSQGDTQGREQYF.

The gene calls are TRBV4-1 and TRBJ2-1, with 12 bases lining up with TRBD2. The junction had 10 bases not matched to a gene; V was cut back by 4 bases and J by 3 bases. Germline V gene lookup returns CDR1 MGHRA and CDR2 YSYEKL. The CDR3 is made up of 18 amino acids. CDR3 sequence (DNA): TGCGCCAGCAGCCTAAGGGTGACTAGCGGGGGACTCTACAATGAGCAGTTCTTC. This gives the protein CASSLRVTSGGLYNEQFF.

The CDR3 here is CASKRQGVAMETQYF. As DNA, the CDR3 is TGTGCCAGCAAAAGACAGGGGGTGGCTATGGAGACCCAGTACTTC. This chain joins TRBV6-5 and TRBJ2-5, with 9 positions matching TRBD1. Germline-derived CDR1 and CDR2 are MNHEY and SVGAGI. J lost 5 bases, V lost 7 bases, and 11 bases had no gene match. The CDR3 spans 15 residues.

The rearrangement joins TRBV10-2 to TRBJ2-7; TRBD2 aligns across 7 bases. With 2 bases clipped from V and 0 bases from J, the junction kept 7 bases outside the gene matches. The CDR3 totals 16 residues. CDR1 WSHSY and CDR2 SAAADI come from the germline V gene. The CDR3 bases are TGCGCCAGCAGTGAGGCTGGAGAGCGGGGCTCCTACGAGCAGTACTTC. As protein: CASSEAGERGSYEQYF.

The CDR3 DNA reads as TGTGCCAGTACCCTAAGGCAGGGGGTAAGTCAGCCCCAGCATTTT. Its translation is CASTLRQGVSQPQHF. This chain connects TRBV19 to TRBJ1-5; 7 positions match TRBD1. After removal of 7 bases from V and 6 bases from J, the junction contained 12 bases not matched to a gene. Germline values: CDR1 LNHDA, CDR2 SQIVND (reference sequence). The CDR3 extends over 15 amino acids.

This clone came up a few times. The rearrangement links TRBV5-1 to TRBJ1-1; 9 bases map to TRBD1. Trimming removed 4 bases from V and 6 bases from J; junction bases left unmatched: 10. The CDR3 has 15 residues. Germline V CDR1 and CDR2: SGHRS, YFSETQ. In DNA form, the CDR3 reads TGCGCCAGCAGCGCCGGGGACAGGGCGGTTTCTGAAGCTTTCTTT. This codes for CASSAGDRAVSEAFF.

The chain combines TRBV18 with TRBJ2-2; D is unclear. Germline CDR1 and CDR2: KGHSH and LQKENI. Trimming shortened V by 2 bases and J by 1 base, and 11 bases separated the two germline ends. The CDR3 has 16 residues. The CDR3 DNA follows: TGTGCCAGCTCACCATCTCACGCAGGGAACACCGGGGAGCTGTTTTTT. Amino acid sequence: CASSPSHAGNTGELFF.

The chain has TRBV29-1 and TRBJ1-2; TRBD1 matches 7 bases. The CDR3 extends over 12 amino acids. Losses at the gene ends were 6 bases for V and 4 bases for J; bases not matched to a gene: 5. Germline lookup yields CDR1 SQVTM and CDR2 ANQGSEA. This chain's CDR3 is CSVGGQSYGYTF. CDR3 coding DNA: TGCAGCGTGGGGGGACAGAGCTATGGCTACACCTTC.